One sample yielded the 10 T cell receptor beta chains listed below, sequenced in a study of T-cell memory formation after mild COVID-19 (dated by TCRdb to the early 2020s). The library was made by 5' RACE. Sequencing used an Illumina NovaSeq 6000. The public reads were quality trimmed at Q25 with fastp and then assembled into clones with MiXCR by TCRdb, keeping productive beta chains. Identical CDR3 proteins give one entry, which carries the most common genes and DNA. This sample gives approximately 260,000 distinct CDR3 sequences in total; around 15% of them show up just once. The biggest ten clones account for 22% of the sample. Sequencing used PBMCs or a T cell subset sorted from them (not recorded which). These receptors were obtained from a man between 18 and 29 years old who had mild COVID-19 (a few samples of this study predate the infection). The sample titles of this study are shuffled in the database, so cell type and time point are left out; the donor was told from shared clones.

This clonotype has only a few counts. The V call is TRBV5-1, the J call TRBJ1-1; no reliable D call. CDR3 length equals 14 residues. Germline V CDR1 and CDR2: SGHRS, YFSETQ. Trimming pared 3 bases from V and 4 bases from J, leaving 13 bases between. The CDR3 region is CASSSLRGGTEAFF. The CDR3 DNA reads TGCGCCAGCAGCTCCCTACGGGGAGGCACTGAAGCTTTCTTT. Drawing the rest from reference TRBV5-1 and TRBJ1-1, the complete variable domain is KAGVTQTPRYLIKTRGQQVTLSCSPISGHRSVSWYQQTPGQGLQFLFEYFSETQRNKGNFPGRFSGRQFSNSRSEMNVSTLELGDSALYLCASSSLRGGTEAFFGQGTRLTVV.

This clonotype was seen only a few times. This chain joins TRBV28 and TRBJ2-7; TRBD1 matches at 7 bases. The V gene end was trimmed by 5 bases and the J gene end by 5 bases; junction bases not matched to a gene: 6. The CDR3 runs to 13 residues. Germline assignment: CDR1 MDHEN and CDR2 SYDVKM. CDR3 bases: TGTGCCAGCAGTCGCCGAGACAGGGACGAGCAGTACGTC. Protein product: CASSRRDRDEQYV.

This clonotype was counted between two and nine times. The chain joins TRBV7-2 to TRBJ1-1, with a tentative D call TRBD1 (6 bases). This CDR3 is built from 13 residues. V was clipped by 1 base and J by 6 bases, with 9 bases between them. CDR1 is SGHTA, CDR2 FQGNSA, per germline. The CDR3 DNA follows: TGTGCCAGCAGCTTAGAGGCAGGGGCTGAAGCTTTCTTT. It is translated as CASSLEAGAEAFF.

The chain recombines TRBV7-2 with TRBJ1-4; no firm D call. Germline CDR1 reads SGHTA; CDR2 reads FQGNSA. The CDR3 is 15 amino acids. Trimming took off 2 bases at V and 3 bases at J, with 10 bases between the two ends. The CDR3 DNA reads TGTGCCAGCAGCTTATCTGGGAGTCCTAATGAAAAACTGTTTTTT. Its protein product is CASSLSGSPNEKLFF. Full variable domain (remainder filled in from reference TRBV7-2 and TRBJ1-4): GAGVSQSPSNKVTEKGKDVELRCDPISGHTALYWYRQSLGQGLEFLIYFQGNSAPDKSGLPSDRFSAERTGGSVSTLTIQRTQQEDSAVYLCASSLSGSPNEKLFFGSGTQLSVL.

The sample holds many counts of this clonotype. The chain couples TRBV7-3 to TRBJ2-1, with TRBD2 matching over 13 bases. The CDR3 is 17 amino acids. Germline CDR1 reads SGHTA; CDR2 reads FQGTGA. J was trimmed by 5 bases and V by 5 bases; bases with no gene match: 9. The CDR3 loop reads CASSVGLAGPINNEQFF. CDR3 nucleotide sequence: TGTGCCAGCAGCGTGGGACTAGCGGGGCCCATTAACAATGAGCAGTTCTTC. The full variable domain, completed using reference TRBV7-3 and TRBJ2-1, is GAGVSQTPSNKVTEKGKYVELRCDPISGHTALYWYRQSLGQGPEFLIYFQGTGAADDSGLPNDRFFAVRPEGSVSTLKIQRTERGDSAVYLCASSVGLAGPINNEQFFGPGTRLTVL.

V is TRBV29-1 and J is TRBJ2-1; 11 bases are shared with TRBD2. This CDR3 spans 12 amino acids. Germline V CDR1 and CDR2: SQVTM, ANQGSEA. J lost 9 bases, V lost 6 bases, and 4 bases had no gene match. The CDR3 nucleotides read TGCAGCGTAACTAGCGGGGGACCTGAGCAGTTCTTC. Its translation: CSVTSGGPEQFF.

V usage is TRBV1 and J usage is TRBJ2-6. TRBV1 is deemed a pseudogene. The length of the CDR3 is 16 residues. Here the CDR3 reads CTSSKKWRSGANVLTF. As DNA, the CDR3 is TGCACCAGCAGCAAAAAGTGGAGGTCTGGGGCCAACGTCCTGACTTTC.

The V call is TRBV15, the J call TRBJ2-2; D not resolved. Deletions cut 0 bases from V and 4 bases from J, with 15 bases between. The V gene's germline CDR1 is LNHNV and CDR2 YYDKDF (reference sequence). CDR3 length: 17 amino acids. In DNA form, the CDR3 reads TGTGCCACCAGCAGAGAAAGATCAGTGGTGGCCACCGGGGAGCTGTTTTTT. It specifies CATSRERSVVATGELFF.

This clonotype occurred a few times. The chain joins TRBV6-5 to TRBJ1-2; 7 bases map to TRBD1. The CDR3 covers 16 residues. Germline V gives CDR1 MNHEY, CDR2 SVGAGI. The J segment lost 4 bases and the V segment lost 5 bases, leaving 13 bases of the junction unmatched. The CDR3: CASSQERDSSFYGYTF. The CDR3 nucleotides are TGTGCCAGCAGTCAAGAGCGGGACAGCTCTTTCTATGGCTACACCTTC.

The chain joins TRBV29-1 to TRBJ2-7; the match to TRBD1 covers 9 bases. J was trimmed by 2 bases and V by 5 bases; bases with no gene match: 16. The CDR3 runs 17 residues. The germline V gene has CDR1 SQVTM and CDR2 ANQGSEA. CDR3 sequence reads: CSVSGTGLSKSPYEQYV. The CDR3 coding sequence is TGCAGCGTTTCTGGGACAGGGTTGTCCAAGTCCCCCTACGAGCAGTACGTC.